These 19 T cell receptor beta chains came from one sample sequenced in a study of T cell responses to AZD1222 COVID-19 vaccine. This table comes from immunoSEQ multiplex PCR, and its TCRdb copy is limited to in-frame clones, with some not included. The table shows more than 85,000 clones, with approximately 91% occurring only once. The sample in question was peripheral blood, obtained on day 0 of AZD1222 vaccination. These receptor sequences come from an adult in good health.

This chain joins TRBV21-1 and TRBJ1-5. TRBV21-1 is a listed pseudogene. The CDR3 contains 13 residues. CDR3 DNA: TGTGCCAGCAGCAAAGGGGACAATCAGCCCCAGCATTTT. It codes for CASSKGDNQPQHF.

This clone came up a few times. The V gene is TRBV9, the J gene TRBJ1-3; 7 bases map to TRBD1. Per germline, CDR1 SGDLS and CDR2 YYNGEE. V shed 0 bases and J 1 base; nucleotides not matched to a gene: 1. This CDR3 comprises 15 residues. The CDR3 reads CASSVEGQSGNTIYF. The CDR3 coding sequence is TGTGCCAGCAGCGTAGAGGGACAGTCTGGAAACACCATATATTTT.

This chain links TRBV5-4 with TRBJ1-4, with 7 bases identical to TRBD1. There are 19 residues in the CDR3. Germline V gene sequence: CDR1 SGHNT, CDR2 YYREEE (reference sequence). The V segment lost 0 bases and the J segment 0 bases; nucleotides outside the gene matches: 11. DNA for the CDR3: TGTGCCAGCAGCTTGGCGGTTGGGACAGTAATTACAACTAATGAAAAACTGTTTTTT. This gives the protein CASSLAVGTVITTNEKLFF.

The chain employs TRBV30 and TRBJ2-7; the D gene could be TRBD1 or TRBD2 (5 bases each). Germline CDR1 and CDR2: GTSNPN and SVGIG (reference sequence). This CDR3 contains 13 residues. V shed 0 bases and J shed 11 bases, with 17 bases lying between them. CDR3 loop: CAWSVSGTVSEYF. The CDR3 DNA reads TGTGCCTGGAGTGTAAGTGGGACCGTCAGCGAGTACTTC. The entire variable domain, with the rest obtained from reference TRBV30 and TRBJ2-7, is as follows: SQTIHQWPATLVQPVGSPLSLECTVEGTSNPNLYWYRQAAGRGLQLLFYSVGIGQISSEVPQNLSASRPQDRQFILSSKKLLLSDSGFYLCAWSVSGTVSEYFGPGTRLTVT.

This rearrangement joins TRBV10-3 to TRBJ2-7, with D tentatively TRBD1 (6 bases). Germline-derived CDR1 and CDR2 are ENHRY and SYGVKD. This CDR3 is built from 13 residues. Trimming removed 5 bases from V and 0 bases from J, with 8 bases in between. CDR3 protein: CAISRDNSYEQYF. DNA of the CDR3: TGTGCCATCAGTCGGGACAACTCCTACGAGCAGTACTTC.

This clone was picked up one time. This chain connects TRBV28 to TRBJ2-4, with no clear D. This CDR3 region has 13 residues. CDR1 and CDR2 (germline): MDHEN, SYDVKM. The V end lost 3 bases, the J end lost 3 bases, and 6 bases lay between the germline ends. For the CDR3, the DNA is TGTGCCAGCAGTTTGCCTAACAAAAACATTCAGTACTTC. Its translation: CASSLPNKNIQYF.

The rearrangement uses TRBV30 and TRBJ2-2; no definite D call. From germline, CDR1 is GTSNPN and CDR2 SVGIG (reference sequence). Trimming removed 0 bases at V and 12 bases at J, with 8 bases between. The CDR3 extends over 11 amino acids. CDR3 DNA sequence: TGTGCCTGGAGTGTACTGGGCCAGCTGTTTTTT. It is translated as CAWSVLGQLFF.

The chain recombines TRBV5-1 with TRBJ1-5, with 7 bases fitting TRBD1. The CDR3 runs 16 residues. Germline CDR1 SGHRS, CDR2 YFSETQ. The V gene end was trimmed by 4 bases and the J gene end by 3 bases; junction bases not matched to a gene: 10. CDR3 nucleotide sequence: TGCGCCAGCAGCCCAGGCCCCGGGACAGACAATCAGCCCCAGCATTTT. Its translation: CASSPGPGTDNQPQHF.

The rearrangement joins TRBV4-1 to TRBJ2-7; D is uncertain. Trimming shortened V by 2 bases and J by 0 bases, and 11 bases separated the two germline ends. The CDR3 is made up of 15 amino acids. In germline, CDR1 is MGHRA, CDR2 YSYEKL. The CDR3, as DNA: TGCGCCAGCAGCCAATGGGTTCTTACCTCCTACGAGCAGTACTTC. It codes for CASSQWVLTSYEQYF.

A word on this clone: Compared with germline, one end of the junction differs, possibly owing to a read error. This chain connects TRBV3-1 (or the pseudogene TRBV3-2) to TRBJ1-1; the D gene is possibly TRBD1 (6 bases). From germline, CDR1 is LGHDT and CDR2 YNNKEL (reference sequence). There are 12 residues in the CDR3. CDR3 amino acids: CASSQAGRGSRF. CDR3 nucleotides: TGTGCCAGCAGCCAAGCGGGGAGGGGGTCCCGATTT.

The chain has TRBV6-5 and TRBJ2-5; D is undetermined. The CDR3 extends over 15 amino acids. Germline V gene lookup returns CDR1 MNHEY and CDR2 SVGAGI. V lost 6 bases and J lost 2, with 16 bases in between. This CDR3 is CASSPLGSEQETQYF. The CDR3 nucleotides are TGTGCCAGCAGCCCGTTAGGGTCCGAGCAAGAGACCCAGTACTTC.

The chain uses TRBV5-1 and TRBJ1-2; D remains unclear. With 0 bases removed from V and 3 bases from J, the gap between germline ends came to 12 bases. The V gene's germline CDR1 is SGHRS and CDR2 YFSETQ. The length of the CDR3 is 15 residues. This chain's CDR3 is CASSLVEAGDYGYTF. The CDR3 DNA sequence: TGCGCCAGCAGCTTGGTCGAAGCGGGAGACTATGGCTACACCTTC.

The V gene is TRBV6-4, the J gene TRBJ2-1; D may be TRBD2 (6 bases). The germline V gene has CDR1 MRHNA and CDR2 SNTAGT. The CDR3 covers 14 residues. V was pared by 5 bases and J by 7 bases, with 15 bases between. CDR3 amino acids: CASSPASERNEQFF. Written as DNA, the CDR3 is TGTGCCAGCAGTCCGGCTAGCGAACGGAATGAGCAGTTCTTC.

The rearrangement uses TRBV10-3 and TRBJ1-5; D is perhaps TRBD1 (5 bases). V was trimmed by 5 bases and J by 7 bases, leaving 18 bases between them. The germline V gene has CDR1 ENHRY and CDR2 SYGVKD. This CDR3 region has 15 residues. The CDR3 is CAISPFGGFSQPQHF. Written as DNA, the CDR3 is TGTGCCATCAGTCCATTCGGGGGTTTCAGCCAGCCCCAGCATTTT.

V gene TRBV18 combines with J gene TRBJ1-6; 8 bases fit TRBD1. V was pared by 2 bases and J by 8 bases, with 2 bases of the junction left unmatched. The CDR3 is 14 residues long. CDR1 is KGHSH and CDR2 is LQKENI in the germline V gene. For the CDR3, the DNA is TGTGCCAGCTCACCAACGACAGGGGATTCACCCCTCCACTTT. Translation: CASSPTTGDSPLHF.

This clone was observed a few times. The CDR3 nucleotides are TGCGCCAGCAGCGGACTTCGGGACACTGAAGCTTTCTTT. This codes for CASSGLRDTEAFF. The chain links TRBV5-1 to TRBJ1-1; D gene uncertain. Trimming took off 4 bases at V and 3 bases at J, with 10 bases between the two ends. CDR1 is SGHRS and CDR2 is YFSETQ in the germline V gene. The CDR3 runs 13 residues.

This clone was detected only once. The CDR3 loop reads CASSIGPSNTEAFF. CDR3 in DNA: TGTGCCAGTAGTATTGGACCTTCGAACACTGAAGCTTTCTTT. The genes are TRBV19 and TRBJ1-1; D is undetermined. CDR1 LNHDA and CDR2 SQIVND come from the germline V gene (reference sequence). The V gene lost 3 bases and the J gene lost 1 base, with 9 bases spanning the gap. This CDR3 has 14 residues.

The V gene is TRBV7-2, the J gene TRBJ1-2; D is perhaps TRBD1 (6 bases). Between the trimmed V and J ends, which lost 0 bases and 8 bases, there was a span of 13 bases. The CDR3 is 14 residues long. In germline, CDR1 is SGHTA, CDR2 FQGNSA. The CDR3 spells CASSLALAGVGYTF. As DNA, the CDR3 is TGTGCCAGCAGCTTAGCACTGGCAGGGGTCGGCTACACCTTC. The full variable domain, in which reference TRBV7-2 and TRBJ1-2 provide the parts outside the CDR3, is GAGVSQSPSNKVTEKGKDVELRCDPISGHTALYWYRQSLGQGLEFLIYFQGNSAPDKSGLPSDRFSAERTGGSVSTLTIQRTQQEDSAVYLCASSLALAGVGYTFGSGTRLTVV.

V is TRBV29-1 and J is TRBJ2-7; TRBD2 might be the D (6 bases). With 6 bases removed from V and 5 bases from J, the gap between germline ends came to 20 bases. Germline loops: CDR1 SQVTM, CDR2 ANQGSEA. The CDR3 length is 14 residues. The DNA for the CDR3 is TGCAGCGTGACCGCGGGGAGCCAAAATCACGAGCAGTACTTC. Translated: CSVTAGSQNHEQYF.